A selection of T cell receptor beta chains follows, all from one sample in a study of CD8 T cells in ankylosing spondylitis. One entry per CDR3 protein results from TCRdb running MiXCR on the 5' RACE reads. Altogether 670,000 or so distinct CDR3 sequences are present, 19% being singletons, with the ten largest covering about 20%. The specimen sequenced was blood, either unsorted or a sorted T cell fraction (not recorded which). The receptor source for this set is a male donor with ankylosing spondylitis. CDR3s include the opening cysteine and the closing phenylalanine or tryptophan. A D gene is named only where the DNA matches it firmly. Clone size is shown for a subset of rows, as once, few, many or a class of expanded clone.

D	V	size	J	CDR3	DNA
TRBD2	TRBV2	.	TRBJ2-1	CASSREGPVNEQFF	TGTGCCAGCAGTCGGGAGGGCCCAGTAAATGAGCAGTTCTTC
.	TRBV18	few	TRBJ2-7	CASSPSTYEQYF	TGTGCCAGCTCACCATCGACCTACGAGCAGTACTTC
TRBD1	TRBV6-4	few	TRBJ1-5	CASSDPDRAGQPQHF	TGTGCCAGCAGTGACCCAGACAGGGCAGGGCAGCCCCAGCATTTT
.	TRBV12-3/TRBV12-4	.	TRBJ1-2	CASSLGVGDGYTF	TGTGCCAGCAGTTTAGGTGTGGGTGACGGCTACACCTTC
.	TRBV12-3/TRBV12-4	.	TRBJ1-5	CASSRSGGGNQPQHF	TGTGCCAGCAGCCGATCTGGCGGAGGCAATCAGCCCCAGCATTTT
.	TRBV18	.	TRBJ2-3	CASTNILDTQYF	TGTGCCAGCACCAATATACTGGATACGCAGTATTTT
TRBD2	TRBV19	.	TRBJ2-7	CASSKSGSWSYEQYF	TGTGCCAGTAGTAAGAGCGGGAGTTGGTCCTACGAGCAGTACTTC
.	TRBV5-1	few	TRBJ1-1	CASSDYFGGEAFF	TGCGCCAGCAGCGACTATTTCGGGGGTGAAGCTTTCTTT
.	TRBV11-2	few	TRBJ2-1	CASSLLGGTGRSSYNEQFF	TGTGCCAGCAGCTTATTGGGTGGTACGGGTCGAAGCTCCTACAATGAGCAGTTCTTC
.	TRBV27	many	TRBJ1-5	CASKPLGQRNQPQHF	TGTGCCAGCAAACCCCTAGGACAGCGCAATCAGCCCCAGCATTTT
.	TRBV4-1	.	TRBJ2-1	CASSPTWLMDNEQFF	TGCGCCAGCAGCCCCACCTGGCTCATGGACAATGAGCAGTTCTTC
TRBD1	TRBV28	.	TRBJ2-7	CASSLIGQGYEQYF	TGTGCCAGCAGTTTAATAGGACAGGGCTACGAGCAGTACTTC
.	TRBV27	.	TRBJ2-3	CASSFQITDTQYF	TGTGCCAGCAGTTTCCAGATCACAGATACGCAGTATTTT
.	TRBV6-1	.	TRBJ2-1	CASSRRTSTTDNEQFF	TGTGCCAGCAGCCGCCGAACTAGCACAACGGACAATGAGCAGTTCTTC
TRBD1	TRBV6-1	.	TRBJ2-2	CAGRDRVGTGELFF	TGTGCCGGCCGGGACAGGGTCGGGACCGGGGAGCTGTTTTTT
TRBD1	TRBV12-3/TRBV12-4	.	TRBJ1-1	CASSLGDRFSDEAFF	TGTGCCAGCAGTTTAGGGGACAGGTTCTCAGATGAAGCTTTCTTT
.	TRBV7-9	.	TRBJ2-7	CASDGKPSYEQYF	TGTGCCAGCGACGGGAAGCCTTCCTACGAGCAGTACTTC
.	TRBV4-1	.	TRBJ2-1	CASSQGAPSWGREQFF	TGCGCCAGCAGCCAAGGGGCTCCCAGTTGGGGGCGTGAGCAGTTCTTC
.	TRBV4-2	.	TRBJ2-3	CASSQEGFRGTDTQYF	TGTGCCAGCAGCCAAGAAGGGTTTAGGGGCACAGATACGCAGTATTTT
.	TRBV12-3/TRBV12-4	few	TRBJ2-7	CASSLGVGRQGRYEQYF	TGTGCCAGCAGTTTAGGAGTAGGTCGGCAGGGTCGGTACGAGCAGTACTTC
TRBD2	TRBV7-2	many	TRBJ2-1	CASSLAFAGAYNEQFF	TGTGCCAGCAGCTTAGCTTTTGCGGGAGCTTACAATGAGCAGTTCTTC
.	TRBV7-9	few	TRBJ2-1	CASKGGPLYNEQFF	TGTGCCAGCAAGGGCGGTCCCCTCTACAATGAGCAGTTCTTC
.	TRBV10-3	few	TRBJ1-1	CAIRAWGGNTEAFF	TGTGCCATCCGAGCCTGGGGGGGGAACACTGAAGCTTTCTTT
.	TRBV19	.	TRBJ1-1	CASSKRAFF	TGTGCCAGTAGTAAAAGAGCTTTCTTT
.	TRBV5-5	few	TRBJ1-4	CASSPRDILTTNEKLFF	TGTGCCAGCAGCCCCCGGGACATACTAACAACTAATGAAAAACTGTTTTTT
TRBD1	TRBV6-1	.	TRBJ2-7	CATNRITGDEYEQYF	TGTGCCACCAATCGGATAACAGGGGACGAGTACGAGCAGTACTTC
.	TRBV28	many	TRBJ1-5	CASSLGHSNQPQHF	TGTGCCAGCAGTTTAGGACACAGCAATCAGCCCCAGCATTTT
.	TRBV29-1	.	TRBJ2-3	CSVDRRASTDTQYF	TGCAGCGTTGATAGGAGGGCTAGCACAGATACGCAGTATTTT
.	TRBV5-1	.	TRBJ2-2	CASDTGRTNTGELFF	TGCGCCAGCGATACCGGGAGAACGAACACCGGGGAGCTGTTTTTT
TRBD2	TRBV6-1	.	TRBJ2-3	CASTRGEGADTQYF	TGTGCCAGCACACGGGGGGAAGGGGCAGATACGCAGTATTTT
.	TRBV20-1	few	TRBJ1-5	CSARTDNQPQHF	TGCAGTGCTAGGACGGATAATCAGCCCCAGCATTTT
.	TRBV7-2	few	TRBJ2-7	CASSLMDSLGYEQYF	TGTGCCAGCAGCTTAATGGATTCTTTGGGGTACGAGCAGTACTTC
.	TRBV29-1	many	TRBJ2-1	CSTQKAGTYNEQFF	TGCAGCACTCAAAAGGCAGGGACCTACAATGAGCAGTTCTTC
.	TRBV6-6	.	TRBJ1-2	CASSSDGRYGYTF	TGTGCCAGCAGTTCGGACGGAAGATATGGCTACACCTTC
.	TRBV21-1	few	TRBJ1-1	CASSTYSGNMVLDTEAFF	TGTGCCAGCAGCACATACTCAGGGAATATGGTCCTTGACACTGAAGCTTTCTTT
.	TRBV5-1	few	TRBJ1-1	CASSGRADTEAFF	TGCGCCAGCAGCGGCAGGGCGGACACTGAAGCTTTCTTT
TRBD1	TRBV6-2/TRBV6-3	many	TRBJ2-7	CASSFGQGKTSYEQYF	TGTGCCAGCAGTTTCGGACAGGGAAAGACATCCTACGAGCAGTACTTC
TRBD2	TRBV4-2	.	TRBJ2-1	CASSTLAGGPDEQFF	TGTGCCAGCAGCACCCTAGCGGGGGGGCCTGATGAGCAGTTCTTC
TRBD1	TRBV20-1	few	TRBJ1-5	CSARPGQGSNQPQHF	TGCAGTGCTAGACCGGGACAGGGGAGCAATCAGCCCCAGCATTTT
TRBD1	TRBV6-2/TRBV6-3	.	TRBJ2-7	CASSFTGDSVYEQYF	TGTGCCAGCAGTTTTACAGGGGATTCGGTCTACGAGCAGTACTTC
.	TRBV24-1	few	TRBJ2-2	CATSEAGELFF	TGTGCCACCAGTGAGGCCGGGGAGCTGTTTTTT
.	TRBV7-2	.	TRBJ1-2	CASSRRQSPAGYTF	TGTGCCAGCAGCAGGCGACAGTCACCGGCCGGCTACACCTTC
TRBD2	TRBV3-1	.	TRBJ2-5	CASSYPTSGKETQYF	TGTGCCAGCAGCTACCCGACTAGCGGAAAAGAGACCCAGTACTTC